Listed below are T cell receptor beta chains from one sample, sequenced in a study of blood T cell repertoires in COVID-19. The table came from immunoSEQ multiplex PCR; TCRdb's copy has only in-frame clones and leaves some out. The sample has roughly 200,000 clones, 80% to 90% seen once. The specimen sequenced was PBMCs or T cells enriched from blood (not recorded which). All receptors come from a man between 25 and 39 years old who had recovered from COVID-19. CDR3s include the opening cysteine and the closing phenylalanine or tryptophan. The D gene is left open where the match is weak. Size values are once, few and many counts, or a class for expanded clones, and some rows have none.

V gene: TRBV19
D gene: NA
J gene: TRBJ2-5
clone size: NA
CDR3 DNA: TGTGCCAGTAGTATAGGGGCCGGGGGCCAAGAGACCCAGTACTTC
CDR3 protein: CASSIGAGGQETQYF

V gene: TRBV18
D gene: NA
J gene: TRBJ2-2
clone size: NA
CDR3 DNA: TGTGCCAGCTCACCAGACAGTAACACCGGGGAGCTGTTTTTT
CDR3 protein: CASSPDSNTGELFF

V gene: TRBV27
D gene: TRBD1
J gene: TRBJ1-5
clone size: NA
CDR3 DNA: TGTGCCAGCAGTTTACGGGGACAGGGAGATCAGCCCCAGCATTTT
CDR3 protein: CASSLRGQGDQPQHF

V gene: TRBV5-1
D gene: TRBD2
J gene: TRBJ2-1
clone size: NA
CDR3 DNA: TGCGCCAGCAGCCCGAGGTCGCTAGCGGGAGACAGCTCCTACAATGAGCAGTTCTTC
CDR3 protein: CASSPRSLAGDSSYNEQFF

V gene: TRBV23-1
D gene: TRBD1
J gene: TRBJ2-1
clone size: NA
CDR3 DNA: TGCGCCAGCAGTCAATCTTCGGGACAGGGGTGGGGGAGAGAGGACAATGAGCAGTTCTTC
CDR3 protein: CASSQSSGQGWGREDNEQFF

V gene: TRBV5-4
D gene: NA
J gene: TRBJ2-5
clone size: NA
CDR3 DNA: TGTGCCAGCAGCTTGGTCGGCAGGGAAGAGACCCAGTACTTC
CDR3 protein: CASSLVGREETQYF

V gene: TRBV7-6
D gene: NA
J gene: TRBJ2-7
clone size: NA
CDR3 DNA: TGTGCCAGCAGCTTACTAACTAACGATCCCTACGAGCAGTACTTC
CDR3 protein: CASSLLTNDPYEQYF

V gene: TRBV7-8
D gene: NA
J gene: TRBJ2-2
clone size: NA
CDR3 DNA: TGTGCCAGCAGCTTTTCGCAGCGAGGGTTTATCGCGAACACCGGGGAGCTGTTTTTT
CDR3 protein: CASSFSQRGFIANTGELFF

V gene: TRBV11-2
D gene: NA
J gene: TRBJ2-1
clone size: NA
CDR3 DNA: TGTGCCAGCAGCTTAGCGGAGGAGCAGTTCTTC
CDR3 protein: CASSLAEEQFF

V gene: TRBV30
D gene: TRBD1
J gene: TRBJ1-2
clone size: NA
CDR3 DNA: TGTGCCTGGAGTGCACTCCATTTTTTGTCGACAGGGGACTATGGCTACACCTTC
CDR3 protein: CAWSALHFLSTGDYGYTF

V gene: TRBV13
D gene: TRBD2
J gene: TRBJ2-3
clone size: NA
CDR3 DNA: TGTGCCAGCAGCCCCCGCCCCGCGGGGGGGCATCCAGATACGCAGTATTTT
CDR3 protein: CASSPRPAGGHPDTQYF

V gene: TRBV7-9
D gene: NA
J gene: TRBJ2-7
clone size: NA
CDR3 DNA: TGTGCCAGCAGCTTAGTCGGAGGGGGCAGGGGTGAGCAGTACTTC
CDR3 protein: CASSLVGGGRGEQYF

V gene: TRBV2
D gene: TRBD1
J gene: TRBJ2-7
clone size: NA
CDR3 DNA: TGTGCCAGCAACAGGGGGCTCTACGAGCAGTACTTC
CDR3 protein: CASNRGLYEQYF

V gene: TRBV5-1
D gene: TRBD1
J gene: TRBJ2-1
clone size: NA
CDR3 DNA: TGCGCCAGCAGCTTCACGGGACAGGGTTACAATGAGCAGTTCTTC
CDR3 protein: CASSFTGQGYNEQFF

V gene: TRBV28
D gene: TRBD2
J gene: TRBJ2-3
clone size: NA
CDR3 DNA: TGTGCCAGCAGGAGGACTAGCGGGATTGGCGTAGCAGATACGCAGTATTTT
CDR3 protein: CASRRTSGIGVADTQYF

V gene: TRBV6-5
D gene: TRBD1
J gene: TRBJ2-1
clone size: NA
CDR3 DNA: TGTGCCAGCAGTTACTCGAGTGACAGGGGCAATGAGCAGTTCTTC
CDR3 protein: CASSYSSDRGNEQFF

V gene: TRBV24-1
D gene: NA
J gene: TRBJ1-5
clone size: NA
CDR3 DNA: TGTGCCACCAGTGATCGGGGAGGTCATCAGCCCCAGCATTTT
CDR3 protein: CATSDRGGHQPQHF

V gene: TRBV9
D gene: NA
J gene: TRBJ2-7
clone size: NA
CDR3 DNA: TGTGCCAGCAGCGTAGCCGGGGGTAGCCCGCCCTACGAGCAGTACTTC
CDR3 protein: CASSVAGGSPPYEQYF

V gene: TRBV5-4
D gene: TRBD1
J gene: TRBJ1-1
clone size: once
CDR3 DNA: TGTGCCAGCAGTAAGGGGGGGACAGGGGATACTGAAGCTTTCTTT
CDR3 protein: CASSKGGTGDTEAFF

V gene: TRBV10-3
D gene: NA
J gene: TRBJ1-6
clone size: NA
CDR3 DNA: TGTGCCATCAGGTTGGGAGGGGCCTTGGGTTCGGCTTCACCCCTCCACTTT
CDR3 protein: CAIRLGGALGSASPLHF

V gene: TRBV7-8
D gene: TRBD2
J gene: TRBJ2-1
clone size: NA
CDR3 DNA: TGTGCCAGCAGCTTAGAGGTAGCGGGGGGGCGGGCTGAGCAGTTCTTC
CDR3 protein: CASSLEVAGGRAEQFF

V gene: TRBV6-5
D gene: NA
J gene: TRBJ1-1
clone size: NA
CDR3 DNA: TGTGCCAGCAGTTACTCGAGAACTGAAGCTTTCTTT
CDR3 protein: CASSYSRTEAFF

V gene: TRBV4-3
D gene: TRBD2
J gene: TRBJ2-3
clone size: NA
CDR3 DNA: TGCGCCAGCAGCCAAGACGTCGGGGGGGAGGGTTTATCAGATACGCAGTATTTT
CDR3 protein: CASSQDVGGEGLSDTQYF

V gene: TRBV5-1
D gene: TRBD1
J gene: TRBJ1-1
clone size: NA
CDR3 DNA: TGCGCCAGCAGCTCGCGTGGGTCAGGGGGCAACACTGAAGCTTTCTTT
CDR3 protein: CASSSRGSGGNTEAFF

V gene: TRBV3-1/TRBV3-2
D gene: TRBD1
J gene: TRBJ2-1
clone size: NA
CDR3 DNA: TGTGCCAGCAGCCAAGGGTACAGGGGCGAGCAGTTCTTC
CDR3 protein: CASSQGYRGEQFF

V gene: TRBV3-1/TRBV3-2
D gene: NA
J gene: TRBJ2-7
clone size: NA
CDR3 DNA: TGTGCCAGCAGCCAAGTAGACTCCGAGCAGTACTTC
CDR3 protein: CASSQVDSEQYF

V gene: TRBV9
D gene: TRBD2
J gene: TRBJ2-7
clone size: NA
CDR3 DNA: TGTGCCAGCAGCGTAGAGGTAGCGGGCTCCTACGAGCAGTACTTC
CDR3 protein: CASSVEVAGSYEQYF

V gene: TRBV24-1
D gene: TRBD1
J gene: TRBJ1-5
clone size: NA
CDR3 DNA: TGTGCCACCAGTGATTCCGGGGACAGCTATAGCAATCAGCCCCAGCATTTT
CDR3 protein: CATSDSGDSYSNQPQHF

V gene: TRBV4-3
D gene: TRBD1
J gene: TRBJ2-1
clone size: NA
CDR3 DNA: TGCGCCAGCAGCCAAGAACCCCAGATCGGGACAGTCGACAATGAGCAGTTCTTC
CDR3 protein: CASSQEPQIGTVDNEQFF

V gene: TRBV5-1
D gene: TRBD2
J gene: TRBJ2-1
clone size: NA
CDR3 DNA: TGCGCCAGCAGGCAAAGCCCGGGACTAGTCAATGAGCAGTTCTTC
CDR3 protein: CASRQSPGLVNEQFF

V gene: TRBV9
D gene: TRBD1
J gene: TRBJ2-7
clone size: once
CDR3 DNA: TGTGCCAGCAGCCCGGGCGGGACAGGGGGCTACGAGCAGTACTTC
CDR3 protein: CASSPGGTGGYEQYF

V gene: TRBV3-1/TRBV3-2
D gene: NA
J gene: TRBJ2-3
clone size: once
CDR3 DNA: TGTGCCAGCAGCCAAGTTGAGGATACGCAGTATTTT
CDR3 protein: CASSQVEDTQYF

V gene: TRBV6-5
D gene: NA
J gene: TRBJ2-7
clone size: NA
CDR3 DNA: TGTGCCAGCAGTTCACGCAACCTCGACACCTACGAGCAGTACTTC
CDR3 protein: CASSSRNLDTYEQYF

V gene: TRBV30
D gene: TRBD2
J gene: TRBJ2-1
clone size: NA
CDR3 DNA: TGTGCCTGGAGTCTAGCGGGAGGCCACAATGAGCAGTTCTTC
CDR3 protein: CAWSLAGGHNEQFF

V gene: TRBV9
D gene: NA
J gene: TRBJ1-3
clone size: NA
CDR3 DNA: TGTGCCAGCAGCACGCGGGGCGGGTCTGGAAACACCATATATTTT
CDR3 protein: CASSTRGGSGNTIYF

V gene: TRBV5-4
D gene: TRBD2
J gene: TRBJ2-3
clone size: NA
CDR3 DNA: TGTGCCAGCAGCCCCCGACTAGCGGGGCGCACAGATACGCAGTATTTT
CDR3 protein: CASSPRLAGRTDTQYF

V gene: TRBV6-5
D gene: NA
J gene: TRBJ1-1
clone size: NA
CDR3 DNA: TGTGCCAGCAGTATATCCCTTTACACTGAAGCTTTCTTT
CDR3 protein: CASSISLYTEAFF

V gene: TRBV30
D gene: NA
J gene: TRBJ2-7
clone size: NA
CDR3 DNA: TGTGCCTGGAGTGTACGTAGCCGGGGGTACTCCGAGCAGTACTTC
CDR3 protein: CAWSVRSRGYSEQYF

V gene: TRBV3-1/TRBV3-2
D gene: NA
J gene: TRBJ1-6
clone size: few
CDR3 DNA: TGTGCCAGCAGTTTACAGGGTGACTCTTCACCCCTCCACTTT
CDR3 protein: CASSLQGDSSPLHF

V gene: TRBV27
D gene: NA
J gene: TRBJ1-6
clone size: NA
CDR3 DNA: TGTGCCAGCAGTTTTAGTTATGGAACTACTCCCAATTCACCCCTCCACTTT
CDR3 protein: CASSFSYGTTPNSPLHF

V gene: TRBV28
D gene: TRBD1
J gene: TRBJ1-1
clone size: NA
CDR3 DNA: TGTGCCAGCAGTTTTAACAGGGGGCCTGAAGCTTTCTTT
CDR3 protein: CASSFNRGPEAFF

V gene: TRBV18
D gene: TRBD2
J gene: TRBJ2-1
clone size: NA
CDR3 DNA: TGTGCCAGCTCACCACTAGCGGGGGGGCAGAGCTCCTACAATGAGCAGTTCTTC
CDR3 protein: CASSPLAGGQSSYNEQFF

V gene: TRBV6-5
D gene: NA
J gene: TRBJ1-1
clone size: NA
CDR3 DNA: TGTGCCAGCCAGACCGACAGGACCAACACTGAAGCTTTCTTT
CDR3 protein: CASQTDRTNTEAFF